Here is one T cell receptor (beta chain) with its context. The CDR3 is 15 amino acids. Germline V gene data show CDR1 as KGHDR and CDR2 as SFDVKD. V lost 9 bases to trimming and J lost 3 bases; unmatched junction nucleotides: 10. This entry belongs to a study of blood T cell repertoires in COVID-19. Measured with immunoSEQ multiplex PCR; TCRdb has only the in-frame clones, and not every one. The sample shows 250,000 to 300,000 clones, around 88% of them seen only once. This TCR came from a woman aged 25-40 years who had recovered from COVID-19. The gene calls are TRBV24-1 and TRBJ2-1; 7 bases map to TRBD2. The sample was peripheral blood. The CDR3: CATSRKRGVYNEQFF. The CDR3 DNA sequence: TGTGCCACCTCCCGTAAGCGGGGAGTCTACAATGAGCAGTTCTTC.